This T cell receptor (beta chain) is from a study of blood T cell repertoires in COVID-19 (dated by TCRdb to 2020 to 2021). Concerning the study at large: Samples covering the acute and convalescent phases of COVID-19 were provided by collaborators in the United States, Italy and Spain. The repertoires were released in a freely available public database meant as a resource for research on the immune response to SARS-CoV-2. Subjects who had been exposed to COVID-19, were actively infected with it, or had recovered from it provided the deeply sampled blood TCRbeta repertoires that made up the dataset. Samples came from the ongoing ImmuneRACE study (first 160 participants) plus 1,254 subjects from 6 global collaborators. The material from the prospective study consisted of cDNA or gDNA derived from T cells, B-cell-depleted T cells, or PBMCs. Where available, HLA class I and class II types were taken from metadata supplied by the sample provider and were not determined by assay-based typing. Sample metadata almost always included a de-identified subject ID, COVID-19 status, age in years and sex.

V drops 4 bases and J drops 5 bases, leaving 22 bases in between. CDR1 SEHNR and CDR2 FQNEAQ were looked up in the germline V gene (reference sequence). From cysteine to phenylalanine, the CDR3 is 17 amino acids long. Only the CDR3 part of the read is kept: 51 bases, read in frame from the first base. TCRbeta CDR3 regions were amplified from genomic DNA using the immunoSEQ Assay, a bias-controlled multiplex PCR. In the authors' own workflow: The number of nucleated cells in each sample was estimated by amplification of reference gene primers within the assay. To quantify the absolute abundance of each unique TCRbeta CDR3 rearrangement, sequence reads were collapsed and filtered. For each sample, productive Simpson clonality was calculated by taking the square root of Simpson's diversity index across productive rearrangements. TCRdb holds this immuneACCESS table with in-frame rearrangements only. Some clones are missing; in checked studies, unresolved V genes explain under half, and the rest has no known cause. Clone size and the V and J calls come from that table; the DNA yielded D and trimming. The sample yields 60,000 or so clones; approximately 86% were counted once. The ten largest clones take up 10% of the sample.

Turning to this clone: The antigen it recognizes is unknown. No per-base quality is available; no much larger clone lies one base away.

Each collaborating institution followed its own protocols to collect whole blood in K2EDTA tubes. For TCRbeta analysis, collaborators shipped samples as frozen whole blood, isolated PBMCs, or DNA extracted from either of those sample types. What the research found in general, with its limitations: How much clinical and demographic metadata was included differed by source and by participant, and the metadata was provided uncurated.

The receptor chain draws on TRBV7-9 and TRBJ2-3, and TRBD1 may be the D gene, going by 7 matching bases. This TCR derives from a human donor with acute or convalescent COVID-19. The donor label of this sample is uncertain. Sequencing was performed on peripheral blood. The CDR3 reads as follows: CASSSGGTPEGGDTQYF. The nucleotide sequence is given as TGTGCCAGCAGCTCAGGGGGGACCCCAGAGGGGGGAGATACGCAGTATTTT.